The rows below give T cell receptor beta chains drawn from one sample of a study of shared clonotypes between healthy human individuals. Sequencing used immunoSEQ multiplex PCR; TCRdb keeps in-frame clones, though not all of them. The sample consists of a few million clones, just over 90% of them appearing once. Sequenced sample: naive CD4+ T cells sorted from blood. These receptor sequences come from a young man in good health. CDR3s include the opening cysteine and the closing phenylalanine or tryptophan. D genes are given only for firm matches. Some rows have no size entry. The others give once, few or many, or a class for an expanded clone.

>TRBV10-3|NA|13|NA|TRBJ1-1
CAISLQEGTEAFF
TGTGCCATCAGCCTACAGGAGGGAACCGAAGCTTTCTTT
>TRBV6-5|NA|13|NA|TRBJ2-7
CASSYSGLGEQYF
TGTGCCAGCAGTTACTCGGGATTGGGCGAGCAGTACTTC
>TRBV9|NA|14|TRBD1|TRBJ2-7
CASSVGSGGYEQYF
TGTGCCAGCAGCGTAGGGTCAGGGGGCTACGAGCAGTACTTC
>TRBV11-3|NA|13|NA|TRBJ2-7
CASSLHPVSEQYF
TGTGCCAGCAGCTTACACCCGGTCTCCGAGCAGTACTTC
>TRBV5-1|NA|16|NA|TRBJ1-4
CASSLGSGAMNEKLFF
TGCGCCAGCAGCTTGGGTTCCGGGGCGATGAATGAAAAACTGTTTTTT
>TRBV13|NA|17|NA|TRBJ2-3
CASSLSGFGGWPDTQYF
TGTGCCAGCAGCTTATCGGGATTTGGGGGTTGGCCAGATACGCAGTATTTT
>TRBV5-1|NA|15|NA|TRBJ2-2
CASSIGHLNTGELFF
TGCGCCAGCAGCATCGGACACTTGAACACCGGGGAGCTGTTTTTT
>TRBV18|NA|14|NA|TRBJ2-3
CASSVGATTDTQYF
TGTGCCAGCTCAGTGGGGGCCACCACAGATACGCAGTATTTT
>TRBV2|NA|14|TRBD2|TRBJ2-7
CASSQGLGNYEQYF
TGTGCCAGCAGCCAAGGACTAGGAAACTACGAGCAGTACTTC
>TRBV10-3|NA|14|NA|TRBJ1-1
CAISQQEMNTEAFF
TGTGCCATCAGCCAACAGGAGATGAACACTGAAGCTTTCTTT
>TRBV28|NA|14|NA|TRBJ2-2
CASSLGLDTGELFF
TGTGCCAGCAGTTTAGGGCTGGACACCGGGGAGCTGTTTTTT
>TRBV11-2|NA|15|NA|TRBJ2-7
CASSLDAAGTYEQYF
TGTGCCAGCAGCTTAGATGCGGCAGGGACCTACGAGCAGTACTTC
>TRBV5-1|NA|16|NA|TRBJ2-3
CASRSWFRGSTDTQYF
TGCGCCAGCAGGTCTTGGTTCCGGGGGAGCACAGATACGCAGTATTTT
>TRBV5-4|NA|19|TRBD2|TRBJ2-2
CASSHDGISGRGSSGELFF
TGTGCCAGCAGCCACGACGGCATTAGCGGGAGAGGTAGCTCCGGGGAGCTGTTTTTT
>TRBV7-9|NA|14|TRBD1|TRBJ2-7
CASSLGQGDYEQYF
TGTGCCAGCAGCTTAGGACAGGGAGACTACGAGCAGTACTTC
>TRBV27|NA|17|TRBD2|TRBJ2-1
CASSLGRAGPFSDEQFF
TGTGCCAGCAGTTTAGGGCGAGCGGGGCCCTTTAGCGATGAGCAGTTCTTC
>TRBV5-1|NA|15|NA|TRBJ1-1
CASSYREGQGTEAFF
TGCGCCAGCAGCTACCGGGAGGGGCAAGGCACTGAAGCTTTCTTT
>TRBV7-9|NA|12|TRBD1|TRBJ2-1
CASSRQGNEQFF
TGTGCCAGCAGCCGACAGGGTAATGAGCAGTTCTTC
>TRBV19|once|11|NA|TRBJ1-1
CASSAWAEAFF
TGTGCCAGTAGCGCCTGGGCTGAAGCTTTCTTT
>TRBV7-2|NA|15|TRBD1|TRBJ1-2
CASSLAWAGTGGYTF
TGTGCCAGCAGCTTGGCTTGGGCAGGGACAGGGGGCTACACCTTC
>TRBV5-1|NA|15|TRBD1|TRBJ2-1
CASSVGQGALNEQFF
TGCGCCAGCAGCGTGGGACAGGGGGCGCTCAATGAGCAGTTCTTC
>TRBV5-1|NA|14|NA|TRBJ2-2
CASSSQVVAGELFF
TGCGCCAGCAGCTCCCAGGTTGTCGCCGGGGAGCTGTTTTTT
>TRBV4-3|NA|16|NA|TRBJ2-1
CASSQDLRGVYNEQFF
TGCGCCAGCAGCCAAGATCTCAGGGGGGTATACAATGAGCAGTTCTTC
>TRBV30|NA|11|TRBD2|TRBJ2-7
CASGNPYEQYF
TGTGCTAGCGGGAACCCCTACGAGCAGTACTTC
>TRBV5-1|NA|15|NA|TRBJ2-2
CASRFGGTITGELFF
TGCGCCAGCAGGTTTGGGGGCACCATCACCGGGGAGCTGTTTTTT
>TRBV28|NA|12|NA|TRBJ1-2
CASRGGTDGYTF
TGTGCCAGCAGGGGGGGGACGGATGGCTACACCTTC
>TRBV7-8|NA|15|NA|TRBJ1-3
CASSLRAASGNTIYF
TGTGCCAGCAGCTTGCGAGCTGCCTCTGGAAACACCATATATTTT
>TRBV7-2|NA|14|NA|TRBJ2-7
CASSLSYGSYEQYF
TGTGCCAGCAGCTTATCGTACGGGTCCTACGAGCAGTACTTC
>TRBV19|once|14|NA|TRBJ2-7
CASSMELGNYEQYF
TGTGCCAGTAGTATGGAGTTGGGTAACTACGAGCAGTACTTC
>TRBV5-1|NA|14|NA|TRBJ1-1
CASSLERANTEAFF
TGCGCCAGCAGCTTGGAAAGGGCTAACACTGAAGCTTTCTTT
>TRBV2|NA|12|NA|TRBJ1-1
CASSEVGGQAFF
TGTGCCAGCAGTGAAGTCGGGGGGCAAGCTTTCTTT
>TRBV4-3|NA|18|TRBD2|TRBJ2-1
CASSPLAGVASSYNEQFF
TGCGCCAGCAGCCCACTAGCGGGGGTCGCTAGCTCCTACAATGAGCAGTTCTTC
>TRBV5-4|NA|13|NA|TRBJ2-7
CASSLGGGYEQYF
TGTGCCAGCAGCTTGGGGGGCGGCTACGAGCAGTACTTC
>TRBV25-1|once|17|TRBD1|TRBJ1-1
CASSNPTGSVGNTEAFF
TGTGCCAGCAGTAACCCGACAGGGAGTGTAGGGAACACTGAAGCTTTCTTT
>TRBV5-1|NA|17|TRBD1|TRBJ2-7
CASSSGTGGLTLYEQYF
TGCGCCAGCAGCTCCGGGACAGGGGGTCTTACTCTATACGAGCAGTACTTC
>TRBV19|NA|14|NA|TRBJ1-6
CASSRSGMSSPLHF
TGTGCCAGTAGTAGGTCTGGGATGAGCTCACCCCTCCACTTT
>TRBV2|NA|15|TRBD1|TRBJ2-3
CASRPTGGASDTQYF
TGTGCCAGCAGGCCTACAGGGGGCGCCTCAGATACGCAGTATTTT
>TRBV5-1|NA|14|NA|TRBJ1-4
CASSFGQDNEKLFF
TGCGCCAGCAGCTTCGGGCAGGATAATGAAAAACTGTTTTTT
>TRBV27|NA|14|NA|TRBJ1-2
CASSLGRAPYGYTF
TGTGCCAGCAGTTTAGGAAGGGCTCCCTATGGCTACACCTTC
>TRBV6-5|NA|15|TRBD1|TRBJ1-2
CASSWTGGGSGFHTF
TGTGCCAGCAGTTGGACAGGTGGAGGGTCCGGATTTCACACCTTC
>TRBV20-1|NA|11|NA|TRBJ2-2
CSAINTGELFF
TGCAGTGCTATAAACACCGGGGAGCTGTTTTTT
>TRBV30|NA|13|NA|TRBJ2-1
CAWTYHSYNEQFF
TGTGCCTGGACCTATCACTCCTACAATGAGCAGTTCTTC
>TRBV12-5|NA|15|NA|TRBJ2-3
CASGFSPGPGVTQYF
TGTGCTAGTGGTTTCTCCCCAGGGCCCGGGGTTACGCAGTATTTT
>TRBV18|NA|16|TRBD2|TRBJ2-1
CASSPPTSGSYNEQFF
TGTGCCAGCTCACCACCGACTAGCGGCTCCTACAATGAGCAGTTCTTC
>TRBV4-1|NA|18|TRBD1|TRBJ1-1
CASSQAYPAGGLNTEAFF
TGCGCCAGCAGCCAAGCCTATCCGGCAGGGGGCCTGAACACTGAAGCTTTCTTT
>TRBV5-1|NA|15|NA|TRBJ1-3
CASSLVGGDGNTIYF
TGCGCCAGCAGCTTGGTAGGAGGGGATGGAAACACCATATATTTT
>TRBV7-8|NA|18|NA|TRBJ1-4
CASSSNLTPTNPNEKLFF
TGTGCCAGCAGCTCAAATTTGACACCCACCAATCCTAATGAAAAACTGTTTTTT
>TRBV5-1|NA|13|NA|TRBJ1-2
CASSSAGDNGYTF
TGCGCCAGCAGCTCAGCAGGGGATAATGGCTACACCTTC